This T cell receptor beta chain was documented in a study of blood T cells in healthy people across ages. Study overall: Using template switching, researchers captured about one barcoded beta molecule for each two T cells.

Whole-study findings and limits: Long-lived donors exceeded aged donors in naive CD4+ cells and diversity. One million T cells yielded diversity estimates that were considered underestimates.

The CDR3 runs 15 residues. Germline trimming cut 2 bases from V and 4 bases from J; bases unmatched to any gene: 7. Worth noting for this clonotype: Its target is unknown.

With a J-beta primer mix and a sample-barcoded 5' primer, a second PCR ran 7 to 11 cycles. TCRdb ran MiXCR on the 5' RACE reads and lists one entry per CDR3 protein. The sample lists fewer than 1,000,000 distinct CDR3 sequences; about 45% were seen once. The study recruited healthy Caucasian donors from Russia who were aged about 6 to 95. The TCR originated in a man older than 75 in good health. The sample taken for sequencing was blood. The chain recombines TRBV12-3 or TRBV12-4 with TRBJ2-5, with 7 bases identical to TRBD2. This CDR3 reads CASSLMIAGVETQYF. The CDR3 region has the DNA TGTGCCAGCAGTTTAATGATAGCGGGTGTAGAGACCCAGTACTTC.